The 25 T cell receptor beta chains below all came from one sample that was sequenced in a study of identical twins. TCRdb itself ran the 5' RACE reads through MiXCR, one entry per CDR3 protein. The sample has approximately 670,000 distinct CDR3 sequences, approximately 6% seen once. Sequences were obtained from naive T cells sorted from blood. These receptors all stem from a young man in good health.

The chain employs TRBV7-6 and TRBJ2-5; no definite D call. The germline gives CDR1 SGHVS, CDR2 FNYEAQ. V gave up 8 bases and J gave up 4 bases, with 17 bases separating them. The CDR3 has 14 amino acids. The CDR3 DNA follows: TGTGCCAGCGGGGTTGCCCTCGGTGCAGAGACCCAGTACTTC. The encoded protein is CASGVALGAETQYF. Based on the CDR3 plus reference TRBV7-6 and TRBJ2-5, the full variable domain is GAGVSQSPRYKVTKRGQDVALRCDPISGHVSLYWYRQALGQGPEFLTYFNYEAQQDKSGLPNDRFSAERPEGSISTLTIQRTEQRDSAMYRCASGVALGAETQYFGPGTRLLVL.

V is TRBV4-2 and J is TRBJ2-7; TRBD1 agrees at 7 bases. The CDR3 spans 13 residues. Germline CDR1 LGHNA, CDR2 YNFKEQ. V lost 8 bases, J lost 0 bases, and 4 bases stayed unmatched. CDR3 in DNA: TGTGCCAGCGGACAGGACGGCTCCTACGAGCAGTACTTC. This encodes CASGQDGSYEQYF.

Ten or more counts support this clonotype. The chain has TRBV7-9 and TRBJ2-7; 7 bases map to TRBD2. Germline V gene sequence: CDR1 SEHNR, CDR2 FQNEAQ (reference sequence). V trimming: 3 bases; J trimming: 6 bases; junction bases outside the gene matches: 2. This CDR3 has 12 residues. The CDR3 loop is CASSLGGGEQYF. For the CDR3, the DNA is TGTGCCAGCAGCTTGGGCGGGGGCGAGCAGTACTTC.

Ten or more counts support this clonotype. This sequence joins TRBV7-2 and TRBJ2-1; 11 bases line up with TRBD2. The V gene's germline CDR1 is SGHTA and CDR2 FQGNSA. CDR3 length: 16 amino acids. Germline trimming cut 6 bases from V and 10 bases from J; bases unmatched to any gene: 14. Written as DNA, the CDR3 is TGTGCCAGCAGACCAGTTGGATCGACTAGCGGGGAAGAGCAGTTCTTC. Its protein product is CASRPVGSTSGEEQFF.

The chain combines TRBV5-1 with TRBJ2-5; 7 nucleotides line up with TRBD1. V shed 0 bases, J shed 4 bases, and the junction held 3 bases outside the gene matches. CDR1 SGHRS and CDR2 YFSETQ come from the germline V gene. The CDR3 totals 14 residues. The CDR3 DNA is TGCGCCAGCAGCTTGGGTGACAGGGCAGAGACCCAGTACTTC. Translating gives CASSLGDRAETQYF.

This clonotype was counted ten times or more. This chain joins TRBV25-1 and TRBJ2-1, with D possibly matching TRBD2 (6 bases). From germline, CDR1 is MGHDK and CDR2 SYGVNS. Trimming shortened V by 0 bases and J by 10 bases, and 13 bases separated the two germline ends. The CDR3 spans 14 residues. The CDR3 DNA is TGTGCCAGCAGTGAATATCAGTCCAGCGGGGAGCAGTTCTTC. Protein: CASSEYQSSGEQFF.

This clonotype has a handful of counts. The chain joins TRBV2 to TRBJ2-3, with no clear D. V was shortened by 10 bases and J by 5 bases, with 7 bases between the two germline ends. Germline CDR1 is SNHLY and CDR2 is FYNNEI. This CDR3 spans 10 amino acids. The CDR3 reads CATFRDTQYF. The CDR3 DNA reads TGTGCCACTTTCAGAGATACGCAGTATTTT.

The chain is built from TRBV5-1 and TRBJ1-3; 9 bases line up with TRBD1. Germline V gene data show CDR1 as SGHRS and CDR2 as YFSETQ. Trimming at V came to 6 bases and at J to 5 bases, leaving 6 bases not matched to a gene. The length of the CDR3 is 14 residues. The CDR3 bases are TGCGCCAGCACCACCGGGACAGGGCGAAACACCATATATTTT. It codes for CASTTGTGRNTIYF.

The table lists this clonotype with many counts. The chain is built from TRBV11-2 and TRBJ1-2; 7 nucleotides line up with TRBD1. CDR1 and CDR2 (germline): SGHAT, FQNNGV. Unmatched junction bases numbered 7, after V lost 2 bases and J lost 7 bases. The length of the CDR3 is 14 residues. The CDR3 DNA reads TGTGCCAGCAGCTTACACACAGGGGACCGTGGCTACACCTTC. Its translation is CASSLHTGDRGYTF.

This clonotype has at least ten counts. J is TRBJ2-1 and V is TRBV11-2, with 10 bases aligning to TRBD2. The V segment lost 5 bases and the J segment 6 bases; nucleotides outside the gene matches: 16. This CDR3 is built from 18 residues. Germline CDR1 is SGHAT and CDR2 is FQNNGV. The CDR3 loop is CASSRGRGGLAGVNEQFF. The CDR3 DNA reads TGTGCCAGCAGCCGCGGTAGGGGGGGCCTAGCGGGAGTCAATGAGCAGTTCTTC. Full variable domain (rest looked up from reference TRBV11-2 and TRBJ2-1): EAGVAQSPRYKIIEKRQSVAFWCNPISGHATLYWYQQILGQGPKLLIQFQNNGVVDDSQLPKDRFSAERLKGVDSTLKIQPAKLEDSAVYLCASSRGRGGLAGVNEQFFGPGTRLTVL.

This clonotype was counted ten times or more. The chain links TRBV20-1 to TRBJ2-3; TRBD2 might be the D (5 bases). CDR3 length equals 14 residues. The germline gives CDR1 DFQATT, CDR2 SNEGSKA (reference sequence). The V gene lost 5 bases and the J gene lost 4 bases, with 16 bases spanning the gap. The CDR3 spells CSAHGILFADTQYF. CDR3 nucleotide sequence: TGCAGTGCTCACGGGATTCTATTCGCAGATACGCAGTATTTT.

Ten or more counts support this clonotype. CDR3: CATSTQTRFRGYTF. CDR3 DNA sequence: TGTGCCACCAGTACCCAAACCCGCTTTCGTGGCTACACCTTC. The genes are TRBV24-1 and TRBJ1-2; D is undetermined. This CDR3 is 14 amino acids long. Germline-derived CDR1 and CDR2 are KGHDR and SFDVKD. The V gene lost 6 bases and the J gene lost 7 bases, with 17 bases spanning the gap.

This clonotype was counted at least ten times. The rearrangement uses TRBV6-4 and TRBJ2-1; D unresolved. V lost 2 bases and J 3 bases, leaving 5 bases between the germline ends. Germline CDR1 is MRHNA and CDR2 is SNTAGT. The CDR3 covers 13 residues. CDR3 bases: TGTGCCAGCAGTGACACGGACTACAATGAGCAGTTCTTC. It specifies CASSDTDYNEQFF.

This clonotype was counted at least ten times. This sequence joins TRBV7-7 and TRBJ2-1, with no clear D. Germline values: CDR1 SSHAT, CDR2 FNYEAQ (reference sequence). V was pared by 3 bases and J by 8 bases, with 11 bases between. The CDR3 is made up of 13 amino acids. The CDR3 sequence: CASSLTHNDEQFF. In nucleotides, the CDR3 is TGTGCCAGCAGCTTGACCCACAACGATGAGCAGTTCTTC.

This clonotype was detected many times. The chain joins TRBV27 to TRBJ2-3; 10 bases map to TRBD2. J lost 1 base, V lost 1 base, and 5 bases had no gene match. CDR3 length: 17 residues. The germline V gene encodes CDR1 MNHEY and CDR2 SMNVEV (reference sequence). Written as DNA, the CDR3 is TGTGCCAGCAGTTTATTAAAGCTAGCGGGAGGCACAGATACGCAGTATTTT. Amino acid sequence: CASSLLKLAGGTDTQYF.

This clonotype was seen repeatedly, ten times or more. The chain joins TRBV12-3 or TRBV12-4 to TRBJ2-2, with 9 bases matching TRBD2. The CDR3 consists of 16 residues. The V and J ends lost 5 bases and 0 bases, in that order; junction bases with no gene match: 4. The CDR3 here is CASSAGLAANTGELFF. DNA of the CDR3: TGTGCCAGCAGTGCGGGACTAGCTGCGAACACCGGGGAGCTGTTTTTT.

This clonotype was seen a handful of times. The chain recombines TRBV20-1 with TRBJ2-5; 9 bases are shared with TRBD2. The germline V gene encodes CDR1 DFQATT and CDR2 SNEGSKA (reference sequence). With 0 bases clipped from V and 0 bases from J, the junction kept 11 bases outside the gene matches. This CDR3 has 18 residues. CDR3 protein: CSARDVASGDSYQETQYF. DNA for the CDR3: TGCAGTGCTAGAGATGTGGCTAGCGGGGATTCCTACCAAGAGACCCAGTACTTC.

The CDR3 nucleotides read TGTGCCAGCAGCAAAGCGCTTTGGGCAGCGGGAGGGCCAGATACGCAGTATTTT. Its protein is CASSKALWAAGGPDTQYF. The V and J genes are TRBV21-1 and TRBJ2-3; the DNA was not compared with TRBD2, the D call given in the table. TRBV21-1 is a listed pseudogene. The CDR3 loop spans 18 amino acids.

This clonotype appeared many times. This rearrangement joins TRBV12-3 or TRBV12-4 to TRBJ2-1; D is unresolved. The CDR3 contains 13 residues. V gave up 5 bases and J gave up 6 bases, with 11 bases separating them. CDR3 residues: CASSSLTGNEQFF. In DNA, the CDR3 is TGTGCCAGCAGTAGCCTGACGGGCAATGAGCAGTTCTTC.

This clonotype was found many times. The chain has TRBV29-1 and TRBJ1-2; maybe TRBD1 (5 bases). V was clipped by 2 bases and J by 5 bases, with 9 bases between them. This CDR3 has 12 amino acids. CDR1 is SQVTM, CDR2 ANQGSEA, per germline. The CDR3 DNA reads TGCAGCGTTGAACAGGGCTGGTATGGCTACACCTTC. Protein: CSVEQGWYGYTF.

This clonotype was seen a few times. The genes are TRBV5-1 and TRBJ2-3; 14 nucleotides align to TRBD2. This CDR3 spans 18 amino acids. V dropped 0 bases and J dropped 5; count of bases not matched to a gene: 8. From germline, CDR1 is SGHRS and CDR2 YFSETQ. CDR3 sequence (DNA): TGCGCCAGCAGCTTGGGACTAGCGGGAGGGCCTAATCAAGATACGCAGTATTTT. Its protein product is CASSLGLAGGPNQDTQYF.

This clonotype was seen many times. The chain employs TRBV5-1 and TRBJ2-2; TRBD2 might be the D (5 bases). The CDR3 totals 15 residues. Per the germline V gene, CDR1 is SGHRS and CDR2 is YFSETQ. The V and J ends lost 0 bases and 3 bases respectively, with 9 bases between them. The CDR3 protein is CASSLDGMDTGELFF. In nucleotides, the CDR3 is TGCGCCAGCAGCTTGGACGGGATGGACACCGGGGAGCTGTTTTTT.

This clonotype was picked up many times. The J gene is TRBJ2-3, the V gene TRBV6-5; the match to TRBD2 covers 9 bases. CDR1 and CDR2 (germline): MNHEY, SVGAGI. The CDR3 contains 18 residues. The junction had 11 bases not matched to a gene; V was cut back by 2 bases and J by 2 bases. CDR3 residues: CASSYRSGSGGTTDTQYF. The DNA for the CDR3 is TGTGCCAGCAGTTACCGATCTGGTAGCGGGGGAACCACAGATACGCAGTATTTT.

This clonotype was counted ten times or more. The CDR3 is CSAVEGHYNEQFF. DNA for the CDR3: TGCAGTGCTGTAGAGGGCCATTACAATGAGCAGTTCTTC. V and J are TRBV20-1 and TRBJ2-1; D may be TRBD2 (5 bases). V was cut by 5 bases and J by 4 bases, with 12 bases left in between. CDR3 length equals 13 residues. Per germline, CDR1 DFQATT and CDR2 SNEGSKA (reference sequence).

The CDR3 is CASSFGRKNTEAFF. In DNA, the CDR3 is TGTGCCAGCAGTTTCGGCAGGAAGAACACTGAAGCTTTCTTT. The chain employs TRBV28 and TRBJ1-1; D gene ambiguous. Germline CDR1 MDHEN, CDR2 SYDVKM. The CDR3 contains 14 residues. The V end was cut by 3 bases, the J end by 1 base, with 9 bases between.